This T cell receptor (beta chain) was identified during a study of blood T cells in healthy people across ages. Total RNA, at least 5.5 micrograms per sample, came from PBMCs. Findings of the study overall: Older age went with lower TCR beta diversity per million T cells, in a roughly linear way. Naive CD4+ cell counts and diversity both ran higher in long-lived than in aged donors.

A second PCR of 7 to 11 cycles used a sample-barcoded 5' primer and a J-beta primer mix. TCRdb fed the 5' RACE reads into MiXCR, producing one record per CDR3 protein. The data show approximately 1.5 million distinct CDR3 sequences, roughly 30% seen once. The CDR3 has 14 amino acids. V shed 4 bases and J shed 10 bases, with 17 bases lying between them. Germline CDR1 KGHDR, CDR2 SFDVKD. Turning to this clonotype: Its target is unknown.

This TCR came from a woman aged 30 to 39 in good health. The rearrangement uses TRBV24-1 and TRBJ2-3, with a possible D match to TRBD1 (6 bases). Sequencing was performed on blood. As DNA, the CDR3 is TGTGCCACCAGTGAACCGCAGGGGAAGGATGCGCAGTATTTT. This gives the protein CATSEPQGKDAQYF.